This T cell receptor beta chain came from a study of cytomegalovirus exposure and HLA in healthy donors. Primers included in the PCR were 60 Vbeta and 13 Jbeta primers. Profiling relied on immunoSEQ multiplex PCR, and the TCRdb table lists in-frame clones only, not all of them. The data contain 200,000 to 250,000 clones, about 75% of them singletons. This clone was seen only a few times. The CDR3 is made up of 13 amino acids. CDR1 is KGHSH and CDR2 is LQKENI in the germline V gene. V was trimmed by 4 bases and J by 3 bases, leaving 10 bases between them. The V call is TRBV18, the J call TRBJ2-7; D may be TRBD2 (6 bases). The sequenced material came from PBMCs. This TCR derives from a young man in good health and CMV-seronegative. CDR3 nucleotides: TGTGCCAGCTCACGGGGGGACGTCTACGAGCAGTACTTC. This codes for CASSRGDVYEQYF.